The 23 T cell receptor beta chains in this list originate from one sample, sequenced in a study of CD8 T cells in Susac syndrome. Random hexamers were used to reverse transcribe the RNA input (about 0.45 to 1 ug). TCRdb itself ran the immunoSEQ multiplex PCR reads through MiXCR, one entry per CDR3 protein. The table includes roughly 150,000 distinct CDR3 sequences, around 95% detected once. The sequencing sample was made of CD8+ T cells from PBMCs. These receptors all come from a human donor with multiple sclerosis.

V usage is TRBV29-1 and J usage is TRBJ2-2; D call uncertain. Trimming shortened V by 4 bases and J by 1 base, and 10 bases separated the two germline ends. The CDR3 sequence is 14 residues long. Per the germline V gene, CDR1 is SQVTM and CDR2 is ANQGSEA. CDR3 amino acids: CSVVFQGNTGELFF. As DNA, the CDR3 is TGCAGCGTTGTTTTCCAAGGGAACACCGGGGAGCTGTTTTTT.

The chain combines TRBV2 with TRBJ2-1, with 8 bases that match TRBD2. The V segment lost 6 bases and the J segment 5 bases; nucleotides outside the gene matches: 9. CDR1 is SNHLY and CDR2 is FYNNEI in the germline V gene. This CDR3 spans 15 amino acids. CDR3 coding DNA: TGTGCCAGCAGCGATTTTGAGACTAGCGACAATGAGCAGTTCTTC. Translation: CASSDFETSDNEQFF.

V usage is TRBV7-8 and J usage is TRBJ1-2, with 9 positions matching TRBD1. CDR3 length: 15 amino acids. The V gene end was trimmed by 3 bases and the J gene end by 4 bases; junction bases not matched to a gene: 6. Germline V gene lookup returns CDR1 SGHVS and CDR2 FQNEAQ. The CDR3, as DNA: TGTGCCAGCAGCTTCGGGACAGGGCAAGGCTATGGCTACACCTTC. Its protein is CASSFGTGQGYGYTF.

The J gene is TRBJ2-7, the V gene TRBV27, with TRBD1 matching over 9 bases. V lost 6 bases and J lost 2; bases outside the gene matches: 5. The CDR3 covers 14 residues. The germline CDR1 and CDR2 sequences are MNHEY and SMNVEV (reference sequence). The CDR3: CASRSGQGAYEQYF. The CDR3 DNA is TGTGCCAGCAGGTCGGGACAGGGAGCCTACGAGCAGTACTTC.

The genes are TRBV11-2 and TRBJ2-3; TRBD2 agrees at 7 bases. The ends lost 3 bases at V and 2 bases at J; junction bases unmatched: 11. CDR1 SGHAT and CDR2 FQNNGV come from the germline V gene. This CDR3 is 17 amino acids long. The chain's CDR3 is CASSLVSGLTHTDTQYF. In nucleotides, the CDR3 is TGTGCCAGCAGCTTGGTTTCGGGACTAACCCACACAGATACGCAGTATTTT.

The chain employs TRBV6-5 and TRBJ1-6; D unresolved. Germline V lookup: CDR1 MNHEY, CDR2 SVGAGI. V was trimmed by 6 bases and J by 7 bases, leaving 7 bases between them. The CDR3 spans 12 residues. The CDR3 region is CASREWNSPLHF. The CDR3 DNA follows: TGTGCCAGCAGGGAATGGAATTCACCCCTCCACTTT.

The rearrangement links TRBV19 to TRBJ1-4; unclear D gene. Trimming removed 4 bases from V and 4 bases from J, with 16 bases in between. The CDR3 is 16 residues long. Germline CDR1 reads LNHDA; CDR2 reads SQIVND (reference sequence). DNA for the CDR3: TGTGCCAGTAGTACTCTAGGCTTGACAATTAATGAAAAACTGTTTTTT. This encodes CASSTLGLTINEKLFF. Variable domain in full (rest from reference TRBV19 and TRBJ1-4): DGGITQSPKYLFRKEGQNVTLSCEQNLNHDAMYWYRQDPGQGLRLIYYSQIVNDFQKGDIAEGYSVSREKKESFPLTVTSAQKNPTAFYLCASSTLGLTINEKLFFGSGTQLSVL.

The chain combines TRBV13 with TRBJ1-2, with 7 bases matching TRBD1. Germline trimming cut 10 bases from V and 5 bases from J; bases unmatched to any gene: 19. Germline V gives CDR1 PRHDT, CDR2 FYEKMQ (reference sequence). CDR3 length: 16 residues. The chain's CDR3 is CATMSTGTYVYYGYTF. CDR3 DNA sequence: TGTGCCACCATGTCGACAGGGACCTATGTGTATTATGGCTACACCTTC. The full variable domain, completed using reference TRBV13 and TRBJ1-2, is AAGVIQSPRHLIKEKRETATLKCYPIPRHDTVYWYQQGPGQDPQFLISFYEKMQSDKGSIPDRFSAQQFSDYHSELNMSSLELGDSALYFCATMSTGTYVYYGYTFGSGTRLTVV.

The CDR3 is CASSATSGDPFF. The CDR3 DNA sequence: TGTGCCAGCAGCGCCACTAGCGGGGACCCGTTCTTC. The chain carries TRBV9 and TRBJ2-1, with 10 nucleotides matching TRBD2. Germline V lookup: CDR1 SGDLS, CDR2 YYNGEE. The CDR3 runs to 12 residues. J gave up 15 bases and V 3 bases, and 6 bases lay outside the gene matches.

Here the CDR3 DNA reads TGTGCCAGCAGCCCAGGTGTTCTGTACGAGCAGTACGTC. Translated: CASSPGVLYEQYV. The chain joins TRBV14 to TRBJ2-7; D is unclear. CDR1 SGHDN and CDR2 FVKESK come from the germline V gene. V was pared by 4 bases and J by 4 bases, with 11 bases between. The CDR3 is 13 amino acids.

This chain joins TRBV7-2 and TRBJ1-6; 8 positions agree with TRBD1. Trimming took 4 bases from V and 9 from J; bases not matched to a gene: 11. The CDR3 is 16 residues long. Germline-derived CDR1 and CDR2 are SGHTA and FQGNSA. CDR3: CASSSLDRGLRSPLHF. DNA of the CDR3: TGTGCCAGCAGCTCACTTGACAGGGGTTTACGTTCACCCCTCCACTTT.

This chain links TRBV20-1 with TRBJ2-3; no clear D. The CDR3 sequence is 13 residues long. The germline V gene has CDR1 DFQATT and CDR2 SNEGSKA (reference sequence). The V end was cut by 5 bases, the J end by 0 bases, with 9 bases between. In DNA form, the CDR3 reads TGCAGTGCTCCACCGGGTAGCACAGATACGCAGTATTTT. This encodes CSAPPGSTDTQYF.

The rearrangement links TRBV30 to TRBJ2-1, with D perhaps matching TRBD1 (7 bases). V gave up 5 bases and J gave up 9 bases, with 14 bases separating them. This CDR3 has 12 residues. Germline V gene sequence: CDR1 GTSNPN, CDR2 SVGIG (reference sequence). CDR3 DNA: TGTGCCTGGGACAGGGAGGTAGGTGAGCAGTTCTTC. Amino acid sequence: CAWDREVGEQFF. Using reference TRBV30 and TRBJ2-1 for the parts outside the CDR3, the full variable domain is SQTIHQWPATLVQPVGSPLSLECTVEGTSNPNLYWYRQAAGRGLQLLFYSVGIGQISSEVPQNLSASRPQDRQFILSSKKLLLSDSGFYLCAWDREVGEQFFGPGTRLTVL.

The chain combines TRBV15 with TRBJ2-5, with 9 bases matching TRBD2. Germline V gene lookup returns CDR1 LNHNV and CDR2 YYDKDF (reference sequence). Trimming cost V 1 base and J 5 bases; bases outside gene matches: 11. This CDR3 is 17 amino acids long. CDR3 sequence reads: CATSRVVLSGGFETQYF. The CDR3 region has the DNA TGTGCCACCAGCAGAGTTGTCCTAAGCGGGGGGTTCGAGACCCAGTACTTC. The whole variable domain, remainder taken from reference TRBV15 and TRBJ2-5, is DAMVIQNPRYQVTQFGKPVTLSCSQTLNHNVMYWYQQKSSQAPKLLFHYYDKDFNNEADTPDNFQSRRPNTSFCFLDIRSPGLGDTAMYLCATSRVVLSGGFETQYFGPGTRLLVL.

The genes are TRBV28 and TRBJ1-5, with D hard to call. Germline V lookup: CDR1 MDHEN, CDR2 SYDVKM. CDR3 length equals 10 residues. V shed 3 bases and J shed 9 bases, with 3 bases lying between them. CDR3 coding DNA: TGTGCCAGCAGTTTGGGGCCCCAGCATTTT. It encodes CASSLGPQHF.

This chain uses TRBV4-1 with TRBJ1-2; D is undetermined. Trimming stripped 10 bases from V and 7 bases from J, with 13 bases between. Germline V lookup: CDR1 MGHRA, CDR2 YSYEKL. This CDR3 has 11 amino acids. CDR3 sequence (DNA): TGCGCCACCTCCCATGGGTCTGGCTACACCTTC. Translation gives CATSHGSGYTF.

This sequence joins TRBV20-1 and TRBJ2-1; D unclear. The CDR3 spans 15 residues. Per germline, CDR1 DFQATT and CDR2 SNEGSKA (reference sequence). Trimming left V 6 bases short and J 1 base short, with 16 bases between. DNA of the CDR3: TGCAGTGCCACTCTCCAAGTACTTTCCTACAATGAGCAGTTCTTC. Its protein is CSATLQVLSYNEQFF.

The V call is TRBV12-3 or TRBV12-4, the J call TRBJ2-7; 9 bases line up with TRBD2. The CDR3 runs 14 residues. The CDR3 DNA reads as TGTGCCAGCAGTCTAGCGGGGAGTTACTACGAGCAGTACGTC. This sequence encodes CASSLAGSYYEQYV.

In this sample, this clonotype turned up once. This rearrangement joins TRBV18 to TRBJ2-3; D remains unclear. The V gene lost 6 bases and the J gene lost 6 bases, with 10 bases spanning the gap. The CDR3 spans 12 residues. Germline assignment: CDR1 KGHSH and CDR2 LQKENI. CDR3 loop: CASSPPRDTQYF. The CDR3 DNA reads as TGTGCCAGCTCCCCCCCAAGGGATACGCAGTATTTT.

J is TRBJ1-5 and V is TRBV29-1; unclear D gene. CDR1 SQVTM and CDR2 ANQGSEA come from the germline V gene. Trimming cost V 7 bases and J 6 bases, with 10 bases left between them. The CDR3 extends over 11 amino acids. This chain's CDR3 is CSAGEGQPQHF. For the CDR3, the DNA is TGCAGCGCCGGGGAGGGTCAGCCCCAGCATTTT.

The chain joins TRBV30 to TRBJ1-4, with D unclear. The V end was cut by 8 bases, the J end by 5 bases, with 12 bases between. CDR1 GTSNPN and CDR2 SVGIG come from the germline V gene (reference sequence). CDR3 size: 12 residues. CDR3 bases: TGTGCCGCGGACTGGGTCAATGAAAAACTGTTTTTT. It codes for CAADWVNEKLFF.

This rearrangement joins TRBV27 to TRBJ2-3; maybe TRBD1 (5 bases). V shed 0 bases and J shed 3 bases, with 16 bases lying between them. The germline CDR1 and CDR2 sequences are MNHEY and SMNVEV (reference sequence). The length of the CDR3 is 17 residues. The CDR3 loop is CASSLSILGDQTDTQYF. The CDR3 nucleotides are TGTGCCAGCAGTTTATCGATTCTAGGGGATCAGACAGATACGCAGTATTTT.

The CDR3 loop reads CAISEGSSSYEQYV. The CDR3 nucleotides are TGTGCCATCAGTGAAGGGTCCAGCTCCTACGAGCAGTACGTC. V and J are TRBV10-3 and TRBJ2-7; D unclear. The germline gives CDR1 ENHRY, CDR2 SYGVKD. Trimming cost V 3 bases and J 0 bases, with 9 bases left between them. The CDR3 length is 14 residues.